The 10 T cell receptor beta chains in this list originate from one sample, sequenced in a study of T cell responses to AZD1222 COVID-19 vaccine. The method was immunoSEQ multiplex PCR; TCRdb's version includes in-frame clones alone and lacks a portion of them. This sample has more than 150,000 clones, with 94% found just once. The source material was peripheral blood, sampled 28 days after the second AZD1222 dose. All receptors come from an adult who received the AZD1222 COVID-19 vaccine.

The chain recombines TRBV15 with TRBJ2-7; TRBD2 matches 13 bases. Germline loops: CDR1 LNHNV, CDR2 YYDKDF (reference sequence). V lost 1 base and J lost 6; bases outside the gene matches: 0. CDR3 length equals 14 residues. Here the CDR3 reads CATSRGTSGGEQYF. CDR3 coding DNA: TGTGCCACCAGCAGAGGGACTAGCGGGGGCGAGCAGTACTTC.

The chain links TRBV12-3 or TRBV12-4 to TRBJ1-1, with no clear D. The CDR3 runs 13 residues. Deletions cut 5 bases from V and 0 bases from J, with 7 bases between. CDR3 protein: CASSIGMNTEAFF. CDR3 nucleotides: TGTGCCAGCAGTATAGGAATGAACACTGAAGCTTTCTTT.

This clone was seen once. The rearrangement links TRBV11-3 to TRBJ2-5; TRBD1 aligns across 8 bases. Germline CDR1 and CDR2: SGHNT and YENEEA. This CDR3 is 15 amino acids long. V lost 1 base, J lost 1 base, and 2 bases stayed unmatched. The CDR3 DNA is TGTGCCAGCAGCTTAGGCAGGGGGCTCCAAGAGACCCAGTACTTC. It is translated as CASSLGRGLQETQYF.

The rearrangement uses TRBV7-9 and TRBJ1-2; D might be TRBD1 (5 bases). V shed 5 bases and J shed 6 bases, with 13 bases lying between them. CDR1 and CDR2 from the germline V gene are SEHNR and FQNEAQ (reference sequence). The CDR3 runs 13 residues. This chain's CDR3 is CASSRATADGYTF. The CDR3 DNA is TGTGCCAGCAGCCGGGCGACAGCCGATGGCTACACCTTC.

CDR3 DNA sequence: TGCGCCAGCAGCTTACCGGGACTAGCGGGGAACAATGAGCAGTTCTTC. Protein: CASSLPGLAGNNEQFF. The chain carries TRBV5-1 and TRBJ2-1; TRBD2 matches 13 bases. V was clipped by 2 bases and J by 5 bases; unmatched bases: 4. Germline V gene data show CDR1 as SGHRS and CDR2 as YFSETQ. CDR3 length: 16 residues.

The gene calls are TRBV9 and TRBJ1-2; unclear D gene. Germline V gene data show CDR1 as SGDLS and CDR2 as YYNGEE. The germline V and J ends were trimmed by 0 bases and 0 bases, with 9 bases remaining between them. This CDR3 region has 15 residues. The CDR3 nucleotides read TGTGCCAGCAGCGTAGGGGCGGCCGCTAACTATGGCTACACCTTC. This translates into CASSVGAAANYGYTF.

The chain joins TRBV11-1 to TRBJ2-1; 11 nucleotides line up with TRBD2. The ends lost 7 bases at V and 4 bases at J; junction bases unmatched: 3. This CDR3 comprises 14 residues. Germline-derived CDR1 and CDR2 are SGHAT and FQDESV (reference sequence). The CDR3 region has the DNA TGTGCCAGCACCCTAGCGGGGGGTTACAATGAGCAGTTCTTC. It specifies CASTLAGGYNEQFF.

J is TRBJ1-1 and V is TRBV11-3; tentatively, D is TRBD1 (5 bases). The CDR3 extends over 14 amino acids. Germline V gene data show CDR1 as SGHNT and CDR2 as YENEEA. V lost 2 bases to trimming and J lost 1 base, with 8 bases between them. The CDR3 bases are TGTGCCAGCAGCTTATGGGGGGGGAACACTGAAGCTTTCTTT. Its translation is CASSLWGGNTEAFF.

The chain couples TRBV5-8 to TRBJ1-1; no reliable D call. Trimming removed 4 bases from V and 11 bases from J, with 21 bases in between. CDR3 length equals 14 residues. Germline values: CDR1 SGHTS, CDR2 YDEGEE. The CDR3 here is CASSGLWFGFEAFF. The CDR3, as DNA: TGTGCCAGCAGCGGTTTATGGTTTGGGTTTGAGGCTTTCTTT.

The chain has TRBV29-1 and TRBJ1-2; 9 bases are shared with TRBD1. V lost 7 bases and J lost 6; bases outside the gene matches: 12. The CDR3 runs to 14 residues. The germline gives CDR1 SQVTM, CDR2 ANQGSEA. The CDR3 DNA is TGCAGCGCCTCCGAGGGACAGGGATGGGATGGCTACACCTTC. Its translation is CSASEGQGWDGYTF.